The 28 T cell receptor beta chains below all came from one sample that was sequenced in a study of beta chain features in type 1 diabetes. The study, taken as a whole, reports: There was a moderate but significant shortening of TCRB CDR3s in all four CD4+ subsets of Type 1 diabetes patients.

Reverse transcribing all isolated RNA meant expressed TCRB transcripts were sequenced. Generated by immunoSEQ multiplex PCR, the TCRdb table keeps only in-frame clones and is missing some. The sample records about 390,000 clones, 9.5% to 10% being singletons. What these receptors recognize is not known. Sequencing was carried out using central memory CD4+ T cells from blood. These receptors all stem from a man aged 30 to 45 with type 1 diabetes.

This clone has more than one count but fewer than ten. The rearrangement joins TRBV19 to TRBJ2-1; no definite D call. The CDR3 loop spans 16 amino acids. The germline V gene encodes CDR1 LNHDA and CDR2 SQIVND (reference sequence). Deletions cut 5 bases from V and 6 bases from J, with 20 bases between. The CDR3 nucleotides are TGTGCCAGTAGTTCAACCCCCTGGCAGAGCCTCAATGAGCAGTTCTTC. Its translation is CASSSTPWQSLNEQFF.

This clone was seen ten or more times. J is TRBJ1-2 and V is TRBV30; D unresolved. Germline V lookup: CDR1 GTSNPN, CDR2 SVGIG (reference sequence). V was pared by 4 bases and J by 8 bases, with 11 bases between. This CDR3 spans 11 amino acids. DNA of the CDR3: TGTGCCTGGACAAGAAGTGGGGGCTACACCTTC. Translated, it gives CAWTRSGGYTF. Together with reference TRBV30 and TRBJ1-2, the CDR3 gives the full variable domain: SQTIHQWPATLVQPVGSPLSLECTVEGTSNPNLYWYRQAAGRGLQLLFYSVGIGQISSEVPQNLSASRPQDRQFILSSKKLLLSDSGFYLCAWTRSGGYTFGSGTRLTVV.

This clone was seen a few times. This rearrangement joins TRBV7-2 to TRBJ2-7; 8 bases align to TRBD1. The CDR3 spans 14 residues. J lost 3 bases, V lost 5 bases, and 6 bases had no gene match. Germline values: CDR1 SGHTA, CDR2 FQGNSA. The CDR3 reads CASSAGTGDYEQYF. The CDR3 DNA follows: TGTGCCAGCAGCGCCGGGACAGGCGACTACGAGCAGTACTTC.

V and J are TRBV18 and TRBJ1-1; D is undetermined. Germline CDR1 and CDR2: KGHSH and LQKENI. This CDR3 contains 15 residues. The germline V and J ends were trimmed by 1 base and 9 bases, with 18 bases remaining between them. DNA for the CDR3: TGTGCCAGCTCACCACTCCCGGACGCCCGGGGAAAAGCTTTCTTT. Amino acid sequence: CASSPLPDARGKAFF.

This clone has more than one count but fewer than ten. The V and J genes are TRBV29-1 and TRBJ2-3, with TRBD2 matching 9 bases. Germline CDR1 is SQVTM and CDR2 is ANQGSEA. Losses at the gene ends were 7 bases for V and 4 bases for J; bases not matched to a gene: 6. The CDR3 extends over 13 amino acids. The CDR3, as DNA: TGCAGCGGCGGGACTAGCATCTCAGATACGCAGTATTTT. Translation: CSGGTSISDTQYF.

The CDR3 DNA reads TGTGCCAGCAGTTCCCCGGCCGGGACAGGCACAGATACGCAGTATTTT. This translates into CASSSPAGTGTDTQYF. The chain carries TRBV27 and TRBJ2-3, with 7 bases lining up with TRBD1. CDR1 MNHEY and CDR2 SMNVEV come from the germline V gene (reference sequence). The CDR3 extends over 16 amino acids. The junction had 8 bases not matched to a gene; V was cut back by 4 bases and J by 1 base.

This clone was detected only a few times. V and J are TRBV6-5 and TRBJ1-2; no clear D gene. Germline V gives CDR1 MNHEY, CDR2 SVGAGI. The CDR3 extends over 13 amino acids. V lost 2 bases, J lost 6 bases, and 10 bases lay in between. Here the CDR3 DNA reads TGTGCCAGCAGTTACGGTGCGCCGGATGGCTACACCTTC. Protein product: CASSYGAPDGYTF.

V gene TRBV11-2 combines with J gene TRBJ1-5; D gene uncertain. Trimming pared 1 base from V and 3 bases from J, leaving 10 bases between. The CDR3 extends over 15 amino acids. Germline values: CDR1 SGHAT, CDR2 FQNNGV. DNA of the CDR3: TGTGCCAGCAGCTTAGCATTCAGGTTCAATCAGCCCCAGCATTTT. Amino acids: CASSLAFRFNQPQHF.

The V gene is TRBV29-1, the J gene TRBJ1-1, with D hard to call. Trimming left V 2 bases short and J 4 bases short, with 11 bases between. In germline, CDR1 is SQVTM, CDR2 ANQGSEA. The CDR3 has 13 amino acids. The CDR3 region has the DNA TGCAGCGTTGAAAAGGGCATGGGCACTGAAGCTTTCTTT. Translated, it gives CSVEKGMGTEAFF.

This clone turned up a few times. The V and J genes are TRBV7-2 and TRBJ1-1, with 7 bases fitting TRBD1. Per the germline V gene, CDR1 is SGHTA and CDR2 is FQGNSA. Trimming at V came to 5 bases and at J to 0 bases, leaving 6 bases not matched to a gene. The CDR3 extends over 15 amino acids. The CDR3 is CASSISTGLNTEAFF. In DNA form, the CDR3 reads TGTGCCAGCAGCATATCGACAGGGCTGAACACTGAAGCTTTCTTT.

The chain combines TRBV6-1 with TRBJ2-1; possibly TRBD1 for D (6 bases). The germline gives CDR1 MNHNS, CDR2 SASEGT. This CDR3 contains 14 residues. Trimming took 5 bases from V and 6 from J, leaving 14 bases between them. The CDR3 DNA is TGTGCCAGCAGTCCCAGGACAGTCCTCAATGAGCAGTTCTTC. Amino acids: CASSPRTVLNEQFF.

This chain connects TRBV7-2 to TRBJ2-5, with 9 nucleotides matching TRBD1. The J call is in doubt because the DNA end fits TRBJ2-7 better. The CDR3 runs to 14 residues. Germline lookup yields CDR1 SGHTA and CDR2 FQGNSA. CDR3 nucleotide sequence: TGTGCCAGCAGCTTGGGACAGGGCACCTACGAGCAGTACTTC. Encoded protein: CASSLGQGTYEQYF.

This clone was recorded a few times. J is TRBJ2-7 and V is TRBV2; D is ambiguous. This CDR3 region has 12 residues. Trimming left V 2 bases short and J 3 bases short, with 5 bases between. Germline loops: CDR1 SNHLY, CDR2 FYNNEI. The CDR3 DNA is TGTGCCAGCAGTGAAACGAGCTACGAGCAGTACTTC. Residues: CASSETSYEQYF.

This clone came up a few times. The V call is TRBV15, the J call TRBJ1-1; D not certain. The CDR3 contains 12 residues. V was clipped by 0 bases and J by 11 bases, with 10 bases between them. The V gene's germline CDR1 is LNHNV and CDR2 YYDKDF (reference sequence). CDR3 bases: TGTGCCACCAGCAGAGACTTCGGAGGGGCTTTCTTT. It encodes CATSRDFGGAFF.

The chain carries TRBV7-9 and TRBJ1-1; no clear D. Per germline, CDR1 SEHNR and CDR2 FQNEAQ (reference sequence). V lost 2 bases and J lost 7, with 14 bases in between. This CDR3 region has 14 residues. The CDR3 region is CASSLTTSSVEAFF. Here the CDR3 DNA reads TGTGCCAGCAGCTTAACAACTAGCTCCGTTGAAGCTTTCTTT.

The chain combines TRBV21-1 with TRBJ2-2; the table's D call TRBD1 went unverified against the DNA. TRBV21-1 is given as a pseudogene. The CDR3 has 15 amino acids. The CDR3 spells CATPHDRVGTGELFF. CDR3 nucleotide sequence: TGTGCCACCCCCCATGACAGGGTGGGAACCGGGGAGCTGTTTTTT.

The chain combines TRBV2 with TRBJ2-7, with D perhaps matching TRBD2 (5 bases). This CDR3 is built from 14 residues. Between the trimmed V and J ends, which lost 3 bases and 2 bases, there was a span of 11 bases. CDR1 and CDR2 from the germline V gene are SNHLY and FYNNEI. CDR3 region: CASSDSGVPYEQYF. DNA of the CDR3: TGTGCCAGCAGTGATTCCGGGGTCCCCTACGAGCAGTACTTC.

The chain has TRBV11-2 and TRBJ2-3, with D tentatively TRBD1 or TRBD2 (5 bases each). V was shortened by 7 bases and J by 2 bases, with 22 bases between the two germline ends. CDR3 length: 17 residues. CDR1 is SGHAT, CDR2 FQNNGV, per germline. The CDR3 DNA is TGTGCCAGCACTACCTCCACCCGGGGACCGGTCACAGATACGCAGTATTTT. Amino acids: CASTTSTRGPVTDTQYF.

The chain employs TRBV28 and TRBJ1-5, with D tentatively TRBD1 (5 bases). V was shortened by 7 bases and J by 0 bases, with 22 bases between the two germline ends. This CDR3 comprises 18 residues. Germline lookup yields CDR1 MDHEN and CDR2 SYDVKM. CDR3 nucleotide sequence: TGTGCCAGCACCTCCCGTAAGGGGATGGGTATTAGCAATCAGCCCCAGCATTTT. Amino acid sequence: CASTSRKGMGISNQPQHF.

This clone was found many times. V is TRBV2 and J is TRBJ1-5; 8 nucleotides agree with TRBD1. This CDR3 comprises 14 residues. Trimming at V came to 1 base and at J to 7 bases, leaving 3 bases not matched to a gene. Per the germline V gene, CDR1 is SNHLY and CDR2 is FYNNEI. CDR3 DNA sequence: TGTGCCAGCAGTGAAGGCAGGGGGCCCCAGCCCCAGCATTTT. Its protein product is CASSEGRGPQPQHF.

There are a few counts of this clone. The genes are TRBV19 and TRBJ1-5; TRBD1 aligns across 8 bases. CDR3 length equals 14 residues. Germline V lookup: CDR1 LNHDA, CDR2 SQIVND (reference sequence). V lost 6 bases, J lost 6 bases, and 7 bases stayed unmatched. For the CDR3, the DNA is TGTGCCAGTAGCCCTGGGACAGGTCCTCAGCCCCAGCATTTT. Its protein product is CASSPGTGPQPQHF.

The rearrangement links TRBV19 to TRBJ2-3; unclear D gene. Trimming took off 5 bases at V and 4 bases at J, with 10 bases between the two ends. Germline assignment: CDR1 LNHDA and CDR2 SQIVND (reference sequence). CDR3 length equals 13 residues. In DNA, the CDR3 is TGTGCCAGTAGTCCCCGCCTAGCAGATACGCAGTATTTT. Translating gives CASSPRLADTQYF.

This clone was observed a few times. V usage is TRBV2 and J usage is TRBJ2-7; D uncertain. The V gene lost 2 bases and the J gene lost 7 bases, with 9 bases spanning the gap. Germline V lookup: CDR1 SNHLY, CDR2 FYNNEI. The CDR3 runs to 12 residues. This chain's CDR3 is CASSEPPQEQYF. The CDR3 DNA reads TGTGCCAGCAGTGAACCCCCTCAGGAGCAGTACTTC.

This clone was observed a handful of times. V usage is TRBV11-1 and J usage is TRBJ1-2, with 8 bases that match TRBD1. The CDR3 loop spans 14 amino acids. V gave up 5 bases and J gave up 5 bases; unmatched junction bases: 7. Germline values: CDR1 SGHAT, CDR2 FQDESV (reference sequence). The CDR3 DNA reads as TGTGCCAGCAGCCTCGGGGACAGGAATTATGGCTACACCTTC. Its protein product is CASSLGDRNYGYTF.

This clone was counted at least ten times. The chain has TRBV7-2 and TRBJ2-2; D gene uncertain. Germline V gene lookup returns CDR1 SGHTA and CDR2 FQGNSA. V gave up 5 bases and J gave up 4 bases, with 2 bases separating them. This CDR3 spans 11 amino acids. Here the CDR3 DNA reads TGTGCCAGCAGCCGCACCGGGGAGCTGTTTTTT. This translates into CASSRTGELFF.

CDR3 coding DNA: TGTGCCAGCAGTGATAGAGGGACACGGCTGGCTTTCTTT. It codes for CASSDRGTRLAFF. The V gene is TRBV28, the J gene TRBJ1-1, with a possible D match to TRBD1 (6 bases). Deletions cut 5 bases from V and 11 bases from J, with 18 bases between. Germline loops: CDR1 MDHEN, CDR2 SYDVKM. The CDR3 is 13 amino acids.

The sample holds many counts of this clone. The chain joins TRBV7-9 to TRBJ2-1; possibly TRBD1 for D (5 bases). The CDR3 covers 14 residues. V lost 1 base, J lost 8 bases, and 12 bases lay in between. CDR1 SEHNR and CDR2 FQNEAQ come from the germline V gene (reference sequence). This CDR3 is CASSLGPGAYEQFF. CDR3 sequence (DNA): TGTGCCAGCAGCTTAGGACCTGGGGCCTATGAGCAGTTCTTC.

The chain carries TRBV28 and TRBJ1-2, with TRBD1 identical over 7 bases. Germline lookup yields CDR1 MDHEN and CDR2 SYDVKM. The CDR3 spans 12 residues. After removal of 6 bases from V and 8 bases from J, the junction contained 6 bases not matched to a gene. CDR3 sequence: CASRRGGDGYTF. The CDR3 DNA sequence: TGTGCCAGCAGGCGAGGGGGCGACGGCTACACCTTC.